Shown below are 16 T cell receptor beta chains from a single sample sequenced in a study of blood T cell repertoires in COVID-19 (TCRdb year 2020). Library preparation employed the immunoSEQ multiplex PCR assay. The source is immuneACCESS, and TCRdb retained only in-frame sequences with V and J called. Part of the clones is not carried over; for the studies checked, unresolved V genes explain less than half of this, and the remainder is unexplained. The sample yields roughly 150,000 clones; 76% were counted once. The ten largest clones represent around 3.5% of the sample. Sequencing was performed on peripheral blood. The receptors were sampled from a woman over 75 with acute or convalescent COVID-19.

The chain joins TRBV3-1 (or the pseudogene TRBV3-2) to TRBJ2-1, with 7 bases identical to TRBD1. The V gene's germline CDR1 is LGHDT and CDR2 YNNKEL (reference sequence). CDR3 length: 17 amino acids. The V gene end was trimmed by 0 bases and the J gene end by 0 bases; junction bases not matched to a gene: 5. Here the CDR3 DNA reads TGTGCCAGCAGCCAAGACTATCGGGACAGCTCCTACAATGAGCAGTTCTTC. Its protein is CASSQDYRDSSYNEQFF.

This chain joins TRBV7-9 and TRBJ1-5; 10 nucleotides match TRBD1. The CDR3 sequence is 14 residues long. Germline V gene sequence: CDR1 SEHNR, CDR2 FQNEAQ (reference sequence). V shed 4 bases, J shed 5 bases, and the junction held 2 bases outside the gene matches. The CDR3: CASSWGTGDQPQHF. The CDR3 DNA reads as TGTGCCAGCAGCTGGGGGACAGGGGATCAGCCCCAGCATTTT.

CDR3 sequence: CATQTGNSNQPQHF. DNA of the CDR3: TGTGCCACCCAAACAGGGAATAGCAATCAGCCCCAGCATTTT. The J gene is TRBJ1-5, the V gene TRBV6-6, with a tentative D call TRBD1 (6 bases). V lost 10 bases and J lost 0, with 13 bases in between. The CDR3 sequence is 14 residues long. Germline CDR1 MNHNY, CDR2 SVGAGI (reference sequence).

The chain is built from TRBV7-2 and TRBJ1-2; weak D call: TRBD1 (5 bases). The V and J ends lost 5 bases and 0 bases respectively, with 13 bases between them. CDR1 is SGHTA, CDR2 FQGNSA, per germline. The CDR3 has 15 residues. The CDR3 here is CASSLIQGTNYGYTF. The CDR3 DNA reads TGTGCCAGCAGCCTGATCCAGGGTACTAACTATGGCTACACCTTC.

The CDR3 reads CAISVREEDYGYTF. CDR3 nucleotide sequence: TGTGCCATCAGTGTCCGGGAAGAAGACTATGGCTACACCTTC. This chain connects TRBV10-3 to TRBJ1-2; D unresolved. This CDR3 is built from 14 residues. Germline loops: CDR1 ENHRY, CDR2 SYGVKD. V gave up 4 bases and J gave up 3 bases, with 12 bases separating them.

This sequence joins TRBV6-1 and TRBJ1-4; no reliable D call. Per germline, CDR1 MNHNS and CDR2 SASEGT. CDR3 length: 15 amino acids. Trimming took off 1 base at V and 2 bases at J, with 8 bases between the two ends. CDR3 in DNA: TGTGCCAGCAGTGAAGGAGGTGCCACTAATGAAAAACTGTTTTTT. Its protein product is CASSEGGATNEKLFF.

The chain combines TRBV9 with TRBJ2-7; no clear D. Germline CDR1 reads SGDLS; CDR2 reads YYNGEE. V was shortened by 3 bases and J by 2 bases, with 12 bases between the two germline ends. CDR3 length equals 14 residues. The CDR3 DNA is TGTGCCAGCAGCGCAGGTCAGCCACCCTACGAGCAGTACTTC. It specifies CASSAGQPPYEQYF.

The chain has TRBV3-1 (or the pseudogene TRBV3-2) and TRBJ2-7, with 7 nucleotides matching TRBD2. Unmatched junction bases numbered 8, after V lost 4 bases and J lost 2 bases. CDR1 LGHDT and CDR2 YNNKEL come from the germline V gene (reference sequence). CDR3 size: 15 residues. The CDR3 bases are TGTGCCAGCAGCCTGGGACCGGGGGGTCCCTACGAGCAGTACTTC. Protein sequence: CASSLGPGGPYEQYF.

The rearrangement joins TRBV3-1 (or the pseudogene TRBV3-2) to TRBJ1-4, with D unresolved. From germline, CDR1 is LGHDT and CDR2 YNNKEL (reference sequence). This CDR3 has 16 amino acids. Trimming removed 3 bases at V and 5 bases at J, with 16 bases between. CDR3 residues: CASSQAPPGINEKLFF. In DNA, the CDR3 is TGTGCCAGCAGCCAGGCCCCCCCCGGGATAAATGAAAAACTGTTTTTT.

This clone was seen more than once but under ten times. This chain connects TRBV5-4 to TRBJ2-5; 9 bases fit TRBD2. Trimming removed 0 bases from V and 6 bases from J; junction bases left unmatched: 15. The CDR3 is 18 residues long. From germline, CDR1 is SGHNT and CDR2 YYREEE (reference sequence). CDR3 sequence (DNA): TGTGCCAGCAGCTTGGAAGGTGGGCGGGGGGGCCGGATGAAGACCCAGTACTTC. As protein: CASSLEGGRGGRMKTQYF.

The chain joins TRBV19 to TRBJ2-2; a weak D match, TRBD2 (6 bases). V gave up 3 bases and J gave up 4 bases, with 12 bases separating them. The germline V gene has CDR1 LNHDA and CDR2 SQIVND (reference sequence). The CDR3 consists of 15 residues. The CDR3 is CASSMGGSGTGELFF. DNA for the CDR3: TGTGCCAGTAGTATGGGGGGATCGGGCACCGGGGAGCTGTTTTTT.

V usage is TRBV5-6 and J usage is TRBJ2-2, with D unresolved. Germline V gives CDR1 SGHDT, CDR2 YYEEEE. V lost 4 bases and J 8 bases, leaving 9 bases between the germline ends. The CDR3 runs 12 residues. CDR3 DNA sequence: TGTGCCAGCAGCCCACGGGTTGGGGAGCTGTTTTTT. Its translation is CASSPRVGELFF.

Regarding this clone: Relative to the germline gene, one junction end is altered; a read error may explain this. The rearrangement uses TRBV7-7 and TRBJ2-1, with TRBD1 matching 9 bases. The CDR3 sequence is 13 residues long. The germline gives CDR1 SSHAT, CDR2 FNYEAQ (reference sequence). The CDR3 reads CASSWDRDNEQFF. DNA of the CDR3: TGTGCTAGCAGCTGGGACAGGGACAATGAGCAGTTCTTC.

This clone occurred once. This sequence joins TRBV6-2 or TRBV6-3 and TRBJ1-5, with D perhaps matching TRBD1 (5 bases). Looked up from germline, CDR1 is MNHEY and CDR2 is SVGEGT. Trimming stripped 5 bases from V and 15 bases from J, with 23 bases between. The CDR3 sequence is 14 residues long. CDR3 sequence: CASSRNPLLGAPHF. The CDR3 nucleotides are TGTGCCAGCAGTCGTAATCCTCTCTTAGGGGCCCCGCATTTT.

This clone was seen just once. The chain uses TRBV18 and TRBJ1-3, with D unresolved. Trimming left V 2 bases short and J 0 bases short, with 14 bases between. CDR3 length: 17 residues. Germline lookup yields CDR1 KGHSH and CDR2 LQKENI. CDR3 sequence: CASSPTEGTSSGNTIYF. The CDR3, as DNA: TGTGCCAGCTCACCAACGGAGGGTACCTCCTCTGGAAACACCATATATTTT.

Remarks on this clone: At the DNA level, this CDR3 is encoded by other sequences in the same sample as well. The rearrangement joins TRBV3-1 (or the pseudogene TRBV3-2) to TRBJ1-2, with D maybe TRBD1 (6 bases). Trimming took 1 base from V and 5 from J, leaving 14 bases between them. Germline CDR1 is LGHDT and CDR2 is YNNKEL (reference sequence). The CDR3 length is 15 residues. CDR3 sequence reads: CASSQAGGGGYGYTF. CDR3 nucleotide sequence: TGTGCCAGCAGCCAAGCCGGAGGGGGAGGGTATGGCTACACCTTC.